These T cell receptor beta chains were read from a single sample in a study of blood T cell repertoires in COVID-19. Measured with immunoSEQ multiplex PCR; TCRdb has only the in-frame clones, and not every one. The profile shows some 160,000 clones, 80% to 90% of them singletons. Sequencing input: peripheral blood. These receptors were collected from a woman older than 75 with acute or convalescent COVID-19. Each CDR3 is given with its conserved first and last residue. The order of the fields is V gene, J gene, D gene, CDR3 length, clone size, CDR3 DNA, CDR3 protein. The D gene is left open where the match is weak. Not every row has a clone size; where given, it reads once, few, many or a size class.

>TRBV5-3|TRBJ1-1|TRBD1|19|NA
TGTGCCAGAAGCCTGCCGCCGGGACAGGGGGAGCCGATGAACACTGAAGCTTTCTTT
CARSLPPGQGEPMNTEAFF
>TRBV5-1|TRBJ2-3|TRBD2|15|NA
TGCGCCAGCAGCTCAGCGGGGGGGAACACAGATACGCAGTATTTT
CASSSAGGNTDTQYF
>TRBV15|TRBJ1-6|NA|14|once
TGTGCCACCAGCAGAGATATCACCGGTTCACCCCTCCACTTT
CATSRDITGSPLHF
>TRBV5-1|TRBJ2-5|TRBD1|16|NA
TGCGCCAGCAGCCTACTAAGACAGGGATCCGGGGAGACCCAGTACTTC
CASSLLRQGSGETQYF
>TRBV2|TRBJ1-1|NA|14|NA
TGTGCCAGCAGTGAAGTACCAGGGATAACTGAAGCTTTCTTT
CASSEVPGITEAFF
>TRBV7-8|TRBJ1-1|NA|14|NA
TGTGCCAGCAGCGTGACAAGAAAGGACACTGAAGCTTTCTTT
CASSVTRKDTEAFF
>TRBV27|TRBJ1-4|NA|15|once
TGTGCCAGCAGCTTCCAACAGGGACGAAGGGAAAAACTGTTTTTT
CASSFQQGRREKLFF
>TRBV7-9|TRBJ2-1|NA|13|NA
TGTGCCAGCAGCTTAGGACAATACAATGAGCAGTTCTTC
CASSLGQYNEQFF
>TRBV2|TRBJ2-6|NA|14|NA
TGTGCCAGCAGCCAGGTCTCTGGGGCCAACGTCCTGACTTTC
CASSQVSGANVLTF
>TRBV7-2|TRBJ1-2|TRBD1|14|NA
TGTGCCAGCAACAGGGACAGAATGTCCTATGGCTACACCTTC
CASNRDRMSYGYTF
>TRBV10-3|TRBJ1-1|NA|14|once
TGTGCCATCAGTGTTGACAGGTTGGGCACTGAAGCTTTCTTT
CAISVDRLGTEAFF
>TRBV25-1|TRBJ1-2|TRBD1|18|NA
TGTGCCAGCAGTGAATATCCAATTACGGACAGGGCGGGCTATGGCTACACCTTC
CASSEYPITDRAGYGYTF
>TRBV5-6|TRBJ2-7|TRBD1|14|NA
TGTGCCAGCAGCTTGACAGGGGGGACCTACGAGCAGTACTTC
CASSLTGGTYEQYF
>TRBV6-4|TRBJ1-2|NA|13|NA
TGTGCCAGCAGTGCAGGAATAAGGGGCGGCTACACCTTC
CASSAGIRGGYTF
>TRBV11-1|TRBJ2-7|NA|14|NA
TGTGCCAGCAGCTTAGGGACAGACTCCTATGAGCAGTACTTC
CASSLGTDSYEQYF
>TRBV30|TRBJ1-2|TRBD1|13|NA
TGTGCCTGGAGCGTACAGGGGGCGTATGGCTACACCTTC
CAWSVQGAYGYTF
>TRBV27|TRBJ1-2|NA|15|NA
TGTGCCAGCAGTTTAATCGGGTCGGCGAACTATGGCTACACCTTC
CASSLIGSANYGYTF
>TRBV5-1|TRBJ1-1|NA|14|NA
TGCGCCAGCAGCTTAGGGAGGGAAGGCTCTGAAGCTTTCTTT
CASSLGREGSEAFF
>TRBV7-9|TRBJ2-3|TRBD2|15|NA
TGTGCCAGCAGCCCACTAGCGGGTGGGTCAGATACGCAGTATTTT
CASSPLAGGSDTQYF
>TRBV5-4|TRBJ2-5|NA|12|NA
TGTGCCAGCAGCTTGCCGGGGGAGACCCAGTACTTC
CASSLPGETQYF
>TRBV4-3|TRBJ2-7|TRBD1|17|NA
TGCGCCAGCAGCCAAAAGTTTGGAGACAGGGGAGGCTACGAGCAGTACTTC
CASSQKFGDRGGYEQYF
>TRBV4-2|TRBJ2-2|TRBD2|17|NA
TGTGCCAGCAGCCAGGCCCTTAGCGGGGGGTCGGCCGGGGAGCTGTTTTTT
CASSQALSGGSAGELFF
>TRBV28|TRBJ2-3|TRBD1|12|NA
TGTGCCAGCATGGACAGGGCAGATACGCAGTATTTT
CASMDRADTQYF
>TRBV7-7|TRBJ2-5|TRBD1|13|NA
TGTGCCAGCTCCAGGGGGCTTGGGGGGACCCAGTACTTC
CASSRGLGGTQYF
>TRBV5-1|TRBJ2-5|TRBD2|17|NA
TGCGCCAGCAGCTTGGGCGGGACTAGCGGGGGTAAAGAGACCCAGTACTTC
CASSLGGTSGGKETQYF
>TRBV7-2|TRBJ1-3|NA|15|NA
TGTGCCAGCAGTCCTGGGCCCTCGGCGGGAAACACCATATATTTT
CASSPGPSAGNTIYF
>TRBV29-1|TRBJ1-4|NA|13|NA
TGCAGCGTTGAGGGGGGGAGTGGTGAAAAACTGTTTTTT
CSVEGGSGEKLFF
>TRBV29-1|TRBJ1-3|NA|18|NA
TGCAGCGTTGAAGAATCGGCTTCCCCAGGCCCCTCTGGAAACACCATATATTTT
CSVEESASPGPSGNTIYF
>TRBV10-3|TRBJ2-2|NA|14|NA
TGTGCCATCAGTGGCTATCGTGCCACCGGGGAGCTGTTTTTT
CAISGYRATGELFF
>TRBV11-2|TRBJ2-7|NA|16|NA
TGTGCCAGCAGCCCCCTGCGAGGGAGGTTTCCCTACGAGCAGTACTTC
CASSPLRGRFPYEQYF
>TRBV3-1/TRBV3-2|TRBJ2-7|NA|13|NA
TGTGCCAGCAGCCAAGGGAGTGTCTACGAGCAGTACTTC
CASSQGSVYEQYF
>TRBV7-8|TRBJ2-1|TRBD2|17|NA
TGTGCCAGCAGCTTAGGCGGACTAGTTACGTATCGAGATGAGCAGTTCTTC
CASSLGGLVTYRDEQFF
>TRBV27|TRBJ1-1|TRBD1|14|once
TGTGCCAGCAGCAAACAAGACAGGGTGACTGAAGCTTTCTTT
CASSKQDRVTEAFF
>TRBV19|TRBJ2-7|TRBD2|15|NA
TGTGCCAGTACCCCCCAGTCCGGGGGGGGCTACGAGCAGTACTTC
CASTPQSGGGYEQYF
>TRBV7-8|TRBJ1-3|NA|15|NA
TGTGCCAGCAGCCCACAGACGTTCTCTGGAAACACCATATATTTT
CASSPQTFSGNTIYF
>TRBV28|TRBJ1-1|NA|15|NA
TGTGCCAGCAGCGCAACAGGGCCAGTGGGCACTGAAGCTTTCTTT
CASSATGPVGTEAFF
>TRBV6-6|TRBJ2-6|TRBD2|17|once
TGTGCCAGCAGTCGGACTAGCGGGAGAGGTGGGGCCAACGTCCTGACTTTC
CASSRTSGRGGANVLTF
>TRBV10-3|TRBJ2-2|TRBD2|16|NA
TGTGCCATCAGTGAGAGCCCCCCGGGGGGAACCGGGGAGCTGTTTTTT
CAISESPPGGTGELFF